This passage covers 27 T cell receptor beta chains from one sample sequenced in a study of blood T cell repertoires in COVID-19. The repertoire was sequenced with immunoSEQ multiplex PCR; TCRdb's copy has only in-frame clones and lacks some. The repertoire holds 220,000 or so clones, approximately 85% seen once, with 8% to 10% in the top ten. Sequenced sample: peripheral blood. The receptors stem from a woman aged 80 or older with COVID-19, enrolled during active disease.

The chain is built from TRBV5-1 and TRBJ1-2, with a possible D match to TRBD1 (5 bases). The CDR3 spans 13 residues. Trimming removed 4 bases from V and 6 bases from J, with 13 bases in between. Germline V gene sequence: CDR1 SGHRS, CDR2 YFSETQ. The CDR3 loop reads CASSLQVSDGYTF. Here the CDR3 DNA reads TGCGCCAGCAGCCTACAGGTATCGGATGGCTACACCTTC.

The chain recombines TRBV15 with TRBJ1-2; D possibly corresponds to TRBD1 (6 bases). V was cut by 0 bases and J by 4 bases, with 15 bases left in between. This CDR3 has 16 amino acids. Germline assignment: CDR1 LNHNV and CDR2 YYDKDF (reference sequence). The CDR3 DNA sequence: TGTGCCACCAGCAGAGATTTGGGGGCGCCGTTCTATGGCTACACCTTC. The encoded protein is CATSRDLGAPFYGYTF.

The rearrangement links TRBV27 to TRBJ1-6; D remains unclear. The CDR3 has 12 residues. V dropped 7 bases and J dropped 7 bases, with 8 bases sitting between them. Germline values: CDR1 MNHEY, CDR2 SMNVEV (reference sequence). The CDR3 nucleotides read TGTGCCAGCACCCCACAGAATTCACCCCTCCACTTT. Translation: CASTPQNSPLHF.

The J gene is TRBJ1-5, the V gene TRBV24-1; no definite D call. Trimming took 9 bases from V and 0 from J, leaving 5 bases between them. Germline CDR1 is KGHDR and CDR2 is SFDVKD. The CDR3 sequence is 12 residues long. The CDR3 DNA follows: TGTGCCACCTCCTTTAGCAATCAGCCCCAGCATTTT. Residues: CATSFSNQPQHF.

This clone was seen only once. This rearrangement joins TRBV7-2 to TRBJ1-6; D is possibly TRBD1 (5 bases). This CDR3 spans 15 amino acids. V gave up 1 base and J gave up 10 bases, with 14 bases separating them. Per the germline V gene, CDR1 is SGHTA and CDR2 is FQGNSA. CDR3 in amino acids: CASSLGRQIGSPLHF. The CDR3, as DNA: TGTGCCAGCAGCTTAGGGCGACAGATTGGATCACCCCTCCACTTT.

The CDR3 coding sequence is TGTGCCAGCAGTGGGGGACAGGGGTGGGCCTACACCTTC. Translating gives CASSGGQGWAYTF. J is TRBJ1-2 and V is TRBV28; 10 nucleotides align to TRBD1. The CDR3 totals 13 residues. The J segment lost 10 bases and the V segment lost 5 bases, leaving 7 bases of the junction unmatched. CDR1 is MDHEN, CDR2 SYDVKM, per germline.

The V and J genes are TRBV10-3 and TRBJ2-3, with TRBD2 matching over 14 bases. Trimming at V came to 6 bases and at J to 0 bases, leaving 8 bases not matched to a gene. Germline V gene lookup returns CDR1 ENHRY and CDR2 SYGVKD. The CDR3 covers 18 residues. The CDR3, as DNA: TGTGCCATCAGCCCAGGACTAGCGGGGGGCGCTAGCACAGATACGCAGTATTTT. As protein: CAISPGLAGGASTDTQYF.

This chain uses TRBV30 with TRBJ2-2; no firm D call. The CDR3 runs to 13 residues. The ends were cut back, 0 bases at V and 6 bases at J, with 8 bases in the middle. Germline CDR1 and CDR2: GTSNPN and SVGIG (reference sequence). CDR3 DNA: TGTGCCTGGAGTGTACTTCACCCCGGGGAGCTGTTTTTT. Protein: CAWSVLHPGELFF.

The V and J genes are TRBV3-1 (or the pseudogene TRBV3-2) and TRBJ1-2; D not resolved. Trimming shortened V by 3 bases and J by 8 bases, and 7 bases separated the two germline ends. This CDR3 region has 11 residues. CDR1 LGHDT and CDR2 YNNKEL come from the germline V gene (reference sequence). CDR3 bases: TGTGCCAGCAGCCACCCGGGAGGCTACACCTTC. This sequence encodes CASSHPGGYTF.

This chain joins TRBV19 and TRBJ1-5; no clear D gene. There are 12 residues in the CDR3. The V and J ends lost 5 bases and 7 bases respectively, with 9 bases between them. Germline V gene data show CDR1 as LNHDA and CDR2 as SQIVND (reference sequence). The CDR3 spells CASSSTQQPQHF. The CDR3 DNA follows: TGTGCCAGTAGTTCTACACAGCAGCCCCAGCATTTT.

This chain uses TRBV18 with TRBJ2-2, with D possibly matching TRBD2 (5 bases). V shed 3 bases and J shed 5 bases, with 16 bases lying between them. The CDR3 is 16 amino acids. Germline V gene lookup returns CDR1 KGHSH and CDR2 LQKENI. The DNA for the CDR3 is TGTGCCAGCTCACCGGGAGCTCTCGCTGCTACCGGGGAGCTGTTTTTT. It codes for CASSPGALAATGELFF.

In DNA, the CDR3 is TGTGCCAGCAGCGTTCTAGCGGGAGGTTTTAAGAATGAGCAGTTCTTC. It codes for CASSVLAGGFKNEQFF. V gene TRBV9 combines with J gene TRBJ2-1; 11 bases agree with TRBD2. J lost 7 bases, V lost 2 bases, and 8 bases had no gene match. Germline V gene data show CDR1 as SGDLS and CDR2 as YYNGEE. CDR3 length: 16 amino acids.

V gene TRBV9 combines with J gene TRBJ1-1, with 9 bases lining up with TRBD1. V lost 4 bases and J lost 11; bases outside the gene matches: 15. CDR1 SGDLS and CDR2 YYNGEE come from the germline V gene. This CDR3 comprises 15 residues. The CDR3 DNA reads TGTGCCAGCAGCCCCCGTCCCGGGACAGGGATGGTCGCTTTCTTT. Its protein is CASSPRPGTGMVAFF.

In this sample, this clone turned up many times. The chain uses TRBV10-3 and TRBJ1-3; no firm D call. The germline V gene encodes CDR1 ENHRY and CDR2 SYGVKD. The CDR3 consists of 13 residues. With 10 bases removed from V and 0 bases from J, the gap between germline ends came to 10 bases. The CDR3 DNA reads as TGTGCCAGCCGGGATATCTCTGGAAACACCATATATTTT. Translated, it gives CASRDISGNTIYF.

The chain has TRBV2 and TRBJ1-3, with TRBD1 matching 7 bases. After removal of 6 bases from V and 4 bases from J, the junction contained 12 bases not matched to a gene. The CDR3 sequence is 16 residues long. Germline CDR1 and CDR2: SNHLY and FYNNEI. The CDR3 DNA reads as TGTGCCAGCAGCGTTCGAGCGCAGGGGGGCGGAAACACCATATATTTT. Protein product: CASSVRAQGGGNTIYF.

The chain uses TRBV28 and TRBJ1-2, with 9 bases identical to TRBD1. CDR1 is MDHEN, CDR2 SYDVKM, per germline. The CDR3 has 15 amino acids. Losses at the gene ends were 6 bases for V and 8 bases for J; bases not matched to a gene: 13. As DNA, the CDR3 is TGTGCCAGCAGACTAGGGGACAGGGCCCTAAAAGGCTACACCTTC. Protein sequence: CASRLGDRALKGYTF.

The CDR3 loop reads CASSSYSGRGSYNEQFF. The CDR3 region has the DNA TGTGCCAGCAGCTCCTATAGCGGGAGGGGTTCCTACAATGAGCAGTTCTTC. V is TRBV11-2 and J is TRBJ2-1, with TRBD2 identical over 11 bases. V was clipped by 4 bases and J by 1 base; unmatched bases: 6. From germline, CDR1 is SGHAT and CDR2 FQNNGV. There are 17 residues in the CDR3.

The chain carries TRBV6-5 and TRBJ1-2; a possible D gene is TRBD1 (6 bases). This CDR3 has 12 amino acids. The ends were cut back, 6 bases at V and 7 bases at J, with 12 bases in the middle. Germline-derived CDR1 and CDR2 are MNHEY and SVGAGI. CDR3 amino acids: CASRGRGLGYTF. In DNA form, the CDR3 reads TGTGCCAGCAGAGGCAGGGGCCTTGGCTACACCTTC.

This chain links TRBV7-2 with TRBJ1-1, with 8 bases aligning to TRBD1. Germline V CDR1 and CDR2: SGHTA, FQGNSA. The CDR3 runs to 14 residues. The trim removed 5 bases at V and 3 bases at J, leaving 5 bases unmatched. CDR3 protein: CASSPDRGYTEAFF. CDR3 nucleotides: TGTGCCAGCAGCCCCGACAGGGGATACACTGAAGCTTTCTTT.

The chain has TRBV4-3 and TRBJ2-6; TRBD1 matches 11 bases. V shed 3 bases, J shed 0 bases, and the junction held 7 bases outside the gene matches. The germline gives CDR1 LGHNA, CDR2 YSLEER. The CDR3 has 19 amino acids. Written as DNA, the CDR3 is TGCGCCAGCAGCCAGCTACCGGGACAGGGGGGCTCTGGGGCCAACGTCCTGACTTTC. Translated, it gives CASSQLPGQGGSGANVLTF.

The J gene is TRBJ1-5, the V gene TRBV19; D might be TRBD1 (6 bases). The length of the CDR3 is 16 residues. CDR1 LNHDA and CDR2 SQIVND come from the germline V gene (reference sequence). V was shortened by 2 bases and J by 5 bases, with 16 bases between the two germline ends. The CDR3 DNA follows: TGTGCCAGTAGTATATCCGGGGGGCCCACGTATCAGCCCCAGCATTTT. It yields the protein CASSISGGPTYQPQHF. Full variable domain (rest looked up from reference TRBV19 and TRBJ1-5): DGGITQSPKYLFRKEGQNVTLSCEQNLNHDAMYWYRQDPGQGLRLIYYSQIVNDFQKGDIAEGYSVSREKKESFPLTVTSAQKNPTAFYLCASSISGGPTYQPQHFGDGTRLSIL.

This chain uses TRBV2 with TRBJ1-6; the match to TRBD1 covers 7 bases. The V segment lost 6 bases and the J segment 9 bases; nucleotides outside the gene matches: 5. The germline V gene encodes CDR1 SNHLY and CDR2 FYNNEI. This CDR3 is 13 amino acids long. CDR3 protein: CASRTGATSPLHF. The CDR3, as DNA: TGTGCCAGCAGAACAGGGGCAACTTCACCCCTCCACTTT.

V usage is TRBV10-3 and J usage is TRBJ2-1; 11 bases agree with TRBD2. Trimming took 9 bases from V and 0 from J; bases not matched to a gene: 7. The CDR3 spans 16 residues. Looked up from germline, CDR1 is ENHRY and CDR2 is SYGVKD. Here the CDR3 DNA reads TGTGCCATTCTCGGGACTAGCGGAAGCTCCTACAATGAGCAGTTCTTC. It codes for CAILGTSGSSYNEQFF.

The chain joins TRBV4-1 to TRBJ2-3; TRBD1 agrees at 8 bases. Germline loops: CDR1 MGHRA, CDR2 YSYEKL. With V trimmed by 0 bases and J by 6 bases, 8 bases remained unmatched. This CDR3 is 16 amino acids long. CDR3 amino acids: CASSQDVGQGADTQYF. Written as DNA, the CDR3 is TGCGCCAGCAGCCAAGATGTAGGGCAGGGGGCGGATACGCAGTATTTT.

The CDR3 loop is CASSQNRGVETQYF. DNA of the CDR3: TGTGCCAGCAGTCAAAACAGGGGAGTGGAGACCCAGTACTTC. The rearrangement joins TRBV2 to TRBJ2-5; 7 positions match TRBD1. The trim removed 5 bases at V and 5 bases at J, leaving 8 bases unmatched. The CDR3 is made up of 14 amino acids. CDR1 and CDR2 from the germline V gene are SNHLY and FYNNEI.

This clone was seen only a few times. CDR3 nucleotides: TGTGCCAGCTCACCGGCGGGCGGTGGCTACACCTTC. It yields the protein CASSPAGGGYTF. The genes are TRBV18 and TRBJ1-2; D call uncertain. Germline loops: CDR1 KGHSH, CDR2 LQKENI. This CDR3 is 12 amino acids long. V gave up 3 bases and J gave up 7 bases, with 9 bases separating them.

The sample holds one count of this clone. The chain has TRBV6-5 and TRBJ1-2; D might be TRBD1 (5 bases). Germline-derived CDR1 and CDR2 are MNHEY and SVGAGI. Trimming shortened V by 6 bases and J by 3 bases, and 17 bases separated the two germline ends. The length of the CDR3 is 15 residues. In nucleotides, the CDR3 is TGTGCCAGCAGGCCCCGACGGGGGGGGTACTATGGCTACACCTTC. Translated: CASRPRRGGYYGYTF.